This TCR beta chain was obtained from a study of T cell responses to AZD1222 COVID-19 vaccine. Clones were sequenced by immunoSEQ multiplex PCR, and TCRdb holds only the in-frame ones, with some missing. Of 120,000 to 150,000 clones in the sample, 82% were seen once. This CDR3 is built from 14 residues. V lost 9 bases to trimming and J lost 0 bases; unmatched junction nucleotides: 7. Germline values: CDR1 WSHSY, CDR2 SAAADI. The sequence derives from an adult in good health. V is TRBV10-2 and J is TRBJ1-1; TRBD1 matches 7 bases. The sequenced sample was peripheral blood, obtained on day 0 of MenACWY control vaccination. The CDR3 nucleotides are TGCGCCAGTCGACAGGGCCCCATGAACACTGAAGCTTTCTTT. This codes for CASRQGPMNTEAFF.